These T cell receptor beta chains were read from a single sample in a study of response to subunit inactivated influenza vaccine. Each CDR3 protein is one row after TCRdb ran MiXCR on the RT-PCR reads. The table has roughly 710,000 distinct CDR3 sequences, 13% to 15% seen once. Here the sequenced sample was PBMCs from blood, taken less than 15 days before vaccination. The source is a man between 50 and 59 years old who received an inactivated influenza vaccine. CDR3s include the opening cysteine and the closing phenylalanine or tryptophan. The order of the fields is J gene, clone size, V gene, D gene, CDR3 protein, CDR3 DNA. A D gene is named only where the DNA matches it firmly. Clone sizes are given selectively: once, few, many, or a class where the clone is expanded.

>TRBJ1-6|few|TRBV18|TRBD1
CASSPRDRGYNSPLHF
TGTGCCAGCTCACCAAGGGACAGGGGATATAATTCACCCCTCCACTTT
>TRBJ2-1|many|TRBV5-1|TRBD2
CASSFTSGGPNNEQFF
TGCGCCAGCAGCTTCACTAGCGGGGGGCCCAACAATGAGCAGTTCTTC
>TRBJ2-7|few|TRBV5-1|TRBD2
CASSPPTSGRPQGNEQYF
TGCGCCAGCAGCCCCCCGACTAGCGGGAGACCCCAGGGCAACGAGCAGTACTTC
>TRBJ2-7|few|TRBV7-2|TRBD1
CASSLVRTGLEYF
TGTGCCAGCAGCTTAGTGCGGACAGGGTTGGAGTACTTC
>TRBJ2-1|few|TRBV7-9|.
CASSLGSSAGEQVF
TGTGCCAGCAGCTTGGGAAGTAGCGCTGGTGAACAGGTCTTC
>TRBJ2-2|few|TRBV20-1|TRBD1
CSARGVQGALNTGELFF
TGCAGTGCTAGAGGGGTCCAGGGGGCCTTGAACACCGGGGAGCTGTTTTTT
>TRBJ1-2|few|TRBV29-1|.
CSVEWTPGGYTF
TGCAGCGTTGAATGGACTCCCGGTGGCTACACCTTC
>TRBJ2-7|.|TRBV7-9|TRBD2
CASRGTSGDYEQYF
TGTGCCAGCAGGGGGACTAGCGGGGACTACGAGCAGTACTTC
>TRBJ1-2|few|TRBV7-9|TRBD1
CASSLRQGNRGYTF
TGTGCCAGCAGCCTGCGACAGGGTAATCGGGGCTACACCTTC
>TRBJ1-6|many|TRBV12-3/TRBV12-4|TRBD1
CASSQDRGRSPLHF
TGTGCCAGCAGTCAGGACAGGGGAAGGTCACCCCTCCACTTT
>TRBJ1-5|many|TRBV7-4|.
CASSLSAVQHF
TGTGCCAGCAGTCTTAGCGCGGTCCAGCATTTT
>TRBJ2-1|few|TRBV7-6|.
CASGASGNSYNEQFF
TGTGCCAGCGGGGCTTCTGGAAACTCCTACAATGAGCAGTTCTTC
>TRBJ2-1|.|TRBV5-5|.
CASTLVGDEQFF
TGTGCCAGCACCCTAGTGGGAGATGAGCAGTTCTTC
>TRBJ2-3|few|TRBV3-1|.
CASSPRAGEADTQYF
TGTGCCAGCAGCCCAAGAGCAGGTGAGGCAGATACGCAGTATTTT
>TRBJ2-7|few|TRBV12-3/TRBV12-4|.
CASSSSSKAVEQYF
TGTGCCAGCAGTTCGTCCTCAAAAGCTGTTGAGCAGTACTTC
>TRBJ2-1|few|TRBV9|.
CASSVGPPLGNSYNEQFF
TGTGCCAGCAGCGTTGGGCCCCCTCTAGGCAACTCCTACAATGAGCAGTTCTTC
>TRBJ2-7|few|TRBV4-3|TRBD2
CASSQAVAGYSYEQYF
TGCGCCAGCAGCCAAGCGGTAGCGGGGTACTCCTACGAGCAGTACTTC
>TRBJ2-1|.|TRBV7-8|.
CASSLAPPTHEQFF
TGTGCCAGCAGCTTAGCGCCCCCGACTCATGAGCAGTTCTTC
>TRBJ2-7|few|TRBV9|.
CASSVVGDPLGEQYF
TGTGCCAGCAGCGTAGTAGGGGACCCCCTTGGAGAGCAGTACTTC
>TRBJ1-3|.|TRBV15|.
CATSRDRVAGNTIYF
TGTGCCACCAGCAGAGACAGGGTCGCTGGAAACACCATATATTTT
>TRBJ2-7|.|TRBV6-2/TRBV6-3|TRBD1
CASRYRDRLYEQYF
TGTGCCAGCAGGTACCGGGACAGGTTGTACGAGCAGTACTTC
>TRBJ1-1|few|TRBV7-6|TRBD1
CASSLSPTMGTGPTTEAFF
TGTGCCAGCAGCTTATCCCCAACTATGGGGACAGGGCCGACCACTGAAGCTTTCTTT
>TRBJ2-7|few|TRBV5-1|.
CASSFLDVGYEQYF
TGCGCCAGCAGCTTTTTGGACGTCGGCTACGAGCAGTACTTC
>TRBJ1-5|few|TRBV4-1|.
CASSQLTATNQPQHF
TGCGCCAGCAGCCAACTGACTGCAACTAATCAGCCCCAGCATTTT
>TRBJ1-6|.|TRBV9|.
CASSVQGNSPLHF
TGTGCCAGCAGCGTACAGGGGAATTCACCCCTCCACTTT
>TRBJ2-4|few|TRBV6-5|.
CASSYSRVAKNIQYF
TGTGCCAGCAGTTACTCGCGGGTAGCCAAAAACATTCAGTACTTC